Sequencing of this T cell receptor beta chain was carried out in a study of T cell responses to AZD1222 COVID-19 vaccine. About the research overall: Second-dose intervals near 4 or 12 weeks were combined. Study-level points and caveats: No repertoire was sampled before or during the peak T cell response, only after it. Unmutated variant regions reportedly attract nearly half of all spike-specific TCRs.

As for this clone: Its antigen is currently unknown.

Germline CDR1 is GTSNPN and CDR2 is SVGIG (reference sequence). The CDR3 is 14 residues long. V was pared by 6 bases and J by 10 bases, with 19 bases between. The assay was immunoSEQ multiplex PCR, and TCRdb's table has in-frame clones only and misses some. In the table there are 130,000 or so clones, around 94% of which are singletons. Sequences were derived from peripheral blood, sampled on day 0 of AZD1222 vaccination. The sequence was obtained from an adult in good health. V is TRBV30 and J is TRBJ1-6; tentatively, D is TRBD1 (6 bases). The CDR3 DNA reads TGTGCCTGCTCATCAACAGGGAGGGAATCACCCCTCCACTTT. It specifies CACSSTGRESPLHF.